This TCR beta chain appears in the sequencing data of a study of T cells expressing NK-cell markers. Across the study: Sorted CD3+CD56+NKG2C+, CD3+CD56+NKG2C- and CD3+CD56-NKG2C+ T cells provided the TCR beta repertoires. Overall study findings and caveats: Nothing established the HCMV specificity of expanded NKG2C+ T cell clones. The CD3+CD56-NKG2C+ fraction of four donors was likewise dominated by these clonotypes.

About this clonotype: Its antigen is still unknown.

This CDR3 has 15 residues. The germline V gene has CDR1 DFQATT and CDR2 SNEGSKA (reference sequence). The cDNA for TCR beta came from 5'RACE template switching with UMIs. TCRdb reprocessed the 5' RACE reads; each CDR3 protein has one entry and no DNA is given. The table for this sample gives 350,000 to 450,000 distinct CDR3 sequences. The chain joins TRBV20-1 to TRBJ2-5; the D call from TCRdb, TRBD2, cannot be confirmed without DNA. The sequence was obtained from a man aged 18-70 years in good health. The sample comprised blood T cells: a sorted CD56 or NKG2C T cell subset, CD4+ or CD8+ T cells, or bulk PBMC T cells (not recorded which). This CDR3 reads CSARLDGLAQETQYF.